These 26 T cell receptor beta chains share one sample of origin, sequenced in a study of blood T cells in healthy people across ages. It was with a sample-barcoded 5' primer and a J-beta primer mix that a second PCR of about 7 to 12 cycles was run. TCRdb itself ran the 5' RACE reads through MiXCR, one entry per CDR3 protein. The sample lists approximately 800,000 distinct CDR3 sequences, about 37% occurring once. Sequenced input: blood. These receptors originate from a young man in good health.

J is TRBJ2-7 and V is TRBV5-5; D possibly corresponds to TRBD2 (6 bases). CDR1 is SGHKS and CDR2 is YYEKEE in the germline V gene (reference sequence). The CDR3 runs to 16 residues. The V end lost 6 bases, the J end lost 7 bases, and 26 bases lay between the germline ends. The CDR3 region has the DNA TGTGCCAGCACCCAACGGTCGGCTAGCGTTAACAATGAGCAGTACTTC. Translating gives CASTQRSASVNNEQYF.

This clonotype was detected only a few times. The V and J genes are TRBV7-2 and TRBJ2-5; maybe TRBD2 (7 bases). The germline gives CDR1 SGHTA, CDR2 FQGNSA. Trimming pared 1 base from V and 4 bases from J, leaving 16 bases between. The CDR3 spans 16 residues. The CDR3 DNA sequence: TGTGCCAGCAGCTTAGGCGGTTTGGGAGGGGGAGAGACCCAGTACTTC. Translation: CASSLGGLGGGETQYF.

This clonotype was observed a few times. The chain links TRBV4-2 to TRBJ2-6; 8 positions agree with TRBD1. The CDR3 totals 17 residues. Germline trimming cut 3 bases from V and 2 bases from J; bases unmatched to any gene: 6. CDR1 LGHNA and CDR2 YNFKEQ come from the germline V gene. DNA of the CDR3: TGTGCCAGCAGCCATCAAATACAGGGGGCTGGGGCCAACGTCCTGACTTTC. It codes for CASSHQIQGAGANVLTF.

This rearrangement joins TRBV20-1 to TRBJ2-5; 12 nucleotides agree with TRBD1. The junction had 3 bases not matched to a gene; V was cut back by 2 bases and J by 2 bases. The CDR3 contains 15 residues. CDR1 and CDR2 (germline): DFQATT, SNEGSKA (reference sequence). DNA for the CDR3: TGCAGTGCTAGAAGGGACAGGGGGCTTCAAGAGACCCAGTACTTC. Encoded protein: CSARRDRGLQETQYF.

The chain joins TRBV20-1 to TRBJ2-4; 7 bases are shared with TRBD1. The germline V gene has CDR1 DFQATT and CDR2 SNEGSKA (reference sequence). Trimming at V came to 2 bases and at J to 1 base, leaving 5 bases not matched to a gene. The CDR3 totals 15 residues. This chain's CDR3 is CSARSGQSAKNIQYF. The CDR3 nucleotides read TGCAGTGCTAGATCGGGACAGTCCGCCAAAAACATTCAGTACTTC.

CDR3 DNA sequence: TGTGCCAGCAGCCCCACCGCCGGGGTCGGCTATGGCTACACCTTC. Its protein is CASSPTAGVGYGYTF. The rearrangement uses TRBV9 and TRBJ1-2; D remains ambiguous. This CDR3 region has 15 residues. V was cut by 4 bases and J by 4 bases, with 17 bases left in between. CDR1 and CDR2 from the germline V gene are SGDLS and YYNGEE.

A few counts support this clonotype. The chain employs TRBV7-9 and TRBJ1-5; D is possibly TRBD1 (5 bases). Deletions cut 6 bases from V and 4 bases from J, with 7 bases between. The germline V gene encodes CDR1 SEHNR and CDR2 FQNEAQ (reference sequence). The CDR3 loop spans 12 amino acids. In nucleotides, the CDR3 is TGTGCCAGCAGTAAGGGGAATCAGCCCCAGCATTTT. Amino acid sequence: CASSKGNQPQHF.

A word on this clonotype: An end of the junction does not agree with germline; a read error may underlie this. V is TRBV4-1 and J is TRBJ2-3, with D perhaps matching TRBD1 (5 bases). The CDR3 spans 12 residues. Germline assignment: CDR1 MGHRA and CDR2 YSYEKL. The CDR3 spells CASSQQTETQYF. DNA of the CDR3: TGCGCCAGCAGCCAACAGACAGAGACGCAGTATTTT.

V gene TRBV4-1 combines with J gene TRBJ2-7; D ambiguous. Germline CDR1 and CDR2: MGHRA and YSYEKL. V was pared by 0 bases and J by 1 base, with 7 bases between. The CDR3 sequence is 14 residues long. CDR3 sequence (DNA): TGCGCCAGCAGCCAAGATGAGACTTCCTACGAGCAGTACTTC. This translates into CASSQDETSYEQYF.

The chain combines TRBV18 with TRBJ2-7, with a possible D match to TRBD2 (6 bases). Trimming removed 0 bases from V and 5 bases from J, with 14 bases in between. Germline values: CDR1 KGHSH, CDR2 LQKENI. The CDR3 is 15 amino acids. The CDR3 spells CASSPPELRDHEQYF. CDR3 nucleotides: TGTGCCAGCTCACCACCGGAACTGCGGGACCACGAGCAGTACTTC.

This clonotype appeared many times. This sequence joins TRBV7-9 and TRBJ2-7; 10 bases agree with TRBD1. The J segment lost 4 bases and the V segment lost 5 bases, leaving 8 bases of the junction unmatched. CDR3 length equals 15 residues. Germline lookup yields CDR1 SEHNR and CDR2 FQNEAQ (reference sequence). The CDR3 DNA reads TGTGCCAGCAGCCAAACGACAGGGGGCGGTTACGAGCAGTACTTC. This sequence encodes CASSQTTGGGYEQYF.

The chain recombines TRBV28 with TRBJ1-5, with D possibly TRBD1 on 6 matching bases. V shed 10 bases and J shed 2 bases, with 15 bases lying between them. This CDR3 is built from 14 residues. Germline CDR1 MDHEN, CDR2 SYDVKM. CDR3 sequence: CATSNRVRNQPQHF. The CDR3 DNA is TGTGCCACCTCTAACAGGGTTCGCAATCAGCCCCAGCATTTT.

This clonotype has a count of ten or more. The rearrangement links TRBV6-5 to TRBJ1-5; 7 nucleotides line up with TRBD1. The germline gives CDR1 MNHEY, CDR2 SVGAGI. This CDR3 contains 14 residues. With V trimmed by 4 bases and J by 4 bases, 4 bases remained unmatched. CDR3 protein: CASSSGQTNQPQHF. For the CDR3, the DNA is TGTGCCAGCAGTTCGGGACAGACGAATCAGCCCCAGCATTTT.

About this clonotype itself: No conserved phenylalanine or tryptophan ends this CDR3, so it is likely a read error. V and J are TRBV5-1 and TRBJ2-5, with D uncertain. Trimming pared 1 base from V and 4 bases from J, leaving 11 bases between. Per germline, CDR1 SGHRS and CDR2 YFSETQ. The CDR3 runs 14 residues. CDR3 sequence: CASSLWAGRETQYL. The CDR3 DNA is TGCGCCAGCAGCTTGTGGGCAGGTAGAGAGACCCAGTACTTA.

The chain combines TRBV7-9 with TRBJ2-2, with TRBD1 matching 9 bases. The V gene end was trimmed by 5 bases and the J gene end by 4 bases; junction bases not matched to a gene: 17. Germline V gives CDR1 SEHNR, CDR2 FQNEAQ (reference sequence). There are 19 residues in the CDR3. CDR3 DNA: TGTGCCAGCAGCCCGTTCCGGGACAGGGATTTACGGGGCACCGGGGAGCTGTTTTTT. Translated: CASSPFRDRDLRGTGELFF.

The chain carries TRBV6-5 and TRBJ2-2; no clear D. The CDR3 sequence is 14 residues long. With 0 bases removed from V and 4 bases from J, the gap between germline ends came to 6 bases. The germline CDR1 and CDR2 sequences are MNHEY and SVGAGI. CDR3 protein: CASSYSRSTGELFF. In DNA, the CDR3 is TGTGCCAGCAGTTACTCCAGGAGCACCGGGGAGCTGTTTTTT.

This sequence joins TRBV20-1 and TRBJ2-2; no reliable D call. V dropped 1 base and J dropped 6 bases, with 18 bases sitting between them. The CDR3 sequence is 16 residues long. Germline-derived CDR1 and CDR2 are DFQATT and SNEGSKA (reference sequence). The CDR3 here is CSARGEASLRPGELFF. In DNA, the CDR3 is TGCAGTGCTAGAGGAGAGGCTAGTCTTCGCCCCGGGGAGCTGTTTTTT.

V is TRBV30 and J is TRBJ2-2; 9 bases map to TRBD1. The J segment lost 1 base and the V segment lost 3 bases, leaving 6 bases of the junction unmatched. This CDR3 has 16 amino acids. The germline V gene encodes CDR1 GTSNPN and CDR2 SVGIG (reference sequence). CDR3 DNA sequence: TGTGCCTGGAGCGTAGACAGGGGGTGGAACACCGGGGAGCTGTTTTTT. The encoded protein is CAWSVDRGWNTGELFF.

This sequence joins TRBV7-6 and TRBJ2-7, with 11 bases aligning to TRBD1. Germline CDR1 reads SGHVS; CDR2 reads FNYEAQ. V lost 5 bases and J lost 0; bases outside the gene matches: 6. The CDR3 has 16 amino acids. CDR3 in amino acids: CASSQGQGVSSYEQYF. The CDR3 DNA reads as TGTGCCAGCAGCCAGGGACAGGGGGTCAGCTCCTACGAGCAGTACTTC.

This clonotype was found a few times. The rearrangement joins TRBV5-1 to TRBJ2-6; D not certain. With 0 bases removed from V and 1 base from J, the gap between germline ends came to 5 bases. The CDR3 length is 15 residues. The V gene's germline CDR1 is SGHRS and CDR2 YFSETQ. The CDR3 DNA is TGCGCCAGCAGCTTGGAGCAGTCTGGGGCCAACGTCCTGACTTTC. Translating gives CASSLEQSGANVLTF.

The rearrangement uses TRBV12-3 or TRBV12-4 and TRBJ2-5; D is tentatively TRBD1 or TRBD2 (5 bases each). CDR3 length equals 13 residues. Trimming took 3 bases from V and 3 from J, leaving 8 bases between them. The CDR3 DNA reads as TGTGCCAGCAGTTTGGGGGATAAAGAGACCCAGTACTTC. It specifies CASSLGDKETQYF.

This clonotype was counted only a few times. The chain has TRBV12-3 or TRBV12-4 and TRBJ1-4; tentative D call: TRBD1 (5 bases). V was trimmed by 5 bases and J by 7 bases, leaving 11 bases between them. The CDR3 runs 13 residues. CDR3 loop: CASSVGTSEKLFF. In DNA form, the CDR3 reads TGTGCCAGCAGTGTAGGGACGTCTGAAAAACTGTTTTTT.

This clonotype was picked up a small number of times. This sequence joins TRBV5-6 and TRBJ2-1, with TRBD2 matching over 10 bases. Germline-derived CDR1 and CDR2 are SGHDT and YYEEEE. J gave up 5 bases and V 4 bases, and 3 bases lay outside the gene matches. The CDR3 totals 14 residues. The CDR3 DNA is TGTGCCAGCAGCCCGGGACTAGCGCACAATGAGCAGTTCTTC. Translation: CASSPGLAHNEQFF. Full variable domain (outside the CDR3, taken from reference TRBV5-6 and TRBJ2-1): DAGVTQSPTHLIKTRGQQVTLRCSPKSGHDTVSWYQQALGQGPQFIFQYYEEEERQRGNFPDRFSGHQFPNYSSELNVNALLLGDSALYLCASSPGLAHNEQFFGPGTRLTVL.

Ten or more counts support this clonotype. This chain connects TRBV5-1 to TRBJ2-1; 8 bases agree with TRBD1. Looked up from germline, CDR1 is SGHRS and CDR2 is YFSETQ. V lost 0 bases and J lost 6; bases outside the gene matches: 2. The CDR3 loop spans 14 amino acids. The CDR3 region is CASSLGQGPNEQFF. The CDR3 DNA is TGCGCCAGCAGCTTGGGACAGGGGCCCAATGAGCAGTTCTTC.

The table lists this clonotype with many counts. At one of its ends the junction is not consistent with the germline gene, which may arise from a read error. The chain couples TRBV5-1 to TRBJ2-7; 9 bases are shared with TRBD1. Germline loops: CDR1 SGHRS, CDR2 YFSETQ. The CDR3 sequence is 14 residues long. The CDR3 here is CASSPGTGLYEQYF. CDR3 bases: TGTGCCAGCAGCCCCGGGACAGGGTTGTACGAGCAGTACTTC.

In its sample, this clonotype was seen once. This may come from a read error, since a much larger clone is one base off. The chain uses TRBV4-1 and TRBJ2-1; 9 positions agree with TRBD1. The length of the CDR3 is 16 residues. Germline V gene lookup returns CDR1 MGHRA and CDR2 YSYEKL. The CDR3 here is CPSSQGGTGRYNEQFF. The CDR3 DNA reads as TGCCCCAGCAGCCAAGGCGGGACAGGGAGATACAATGAGCAGTTCTTC.